These T cell receptor beta chains were read from a single sample in a study of vaccination effects on CD4 cells after COVID-19. Assay used: immunoSEQ multiplex PCR; TCRdb lists only in-frame clones, some missing. Of some 59,000 clones in the sample, around 86% are singletons; the top ten hold about 2.3%. These receptors have no known antigen. The specimen was CD4+ T cells from PBMCs cultured with HCoV-229E spike peptides, collected before COVID-19 vaccination. The receptors were gathered from a human donor who received a COVID-19 vaccine. The CDR3 runs from the conserved cysteine through the conserved F or W. The D gene is left open where the match is weak. The size of a clone is reported for some rows only, either as once, few or many, or as a class for expanded clones.

d_call | j_call | clone_size | v_call | cdr3_aa | cdr3_nt
TRBD1 | TRBJ1-5 | . | TRBV18 | CASSLQGAVSNQPQHF | TGTGCCAGCTCACTTCAGGGGGCGGTTAGTAATCAGCCCCAGCATTTT
TRBD1 | TRBJ1-6 | . | TRBV5-5 | CASSLVGQLGSPLHF | TGTGCCAGCAGCTTGGTGGGACAGCTTGGTTCACCCCTCCACTTT
. | TRBJ1-4 | . | TRBV5-1 | CASRYAEAPNEKLFF | TGCGCCAGCAGATACGCAGAGGCGCCTAATGAAAAACTGTTTTTT
. | TRBJ2-1 | few | TRBV4-1 | CASSLRGEQFF | TGCGCCAGCAGCCTTCGAGGCGAGCAGTTCTTC
TRBD1 | TRBJ1-5 | . | TRBV3-1/TRBV3-2 | CASSQQNPGQGNNQPQHF | TGTGCCAGCAGCCAGCAGAACCCGGGACAGGGAAACAATCAGCCCCAGCATTTT
. | TRBJ1-4 | . | TRBV21-1 | CASRPQPRGRTNEKLFF | TGTGCCAGCAGACCACAACCCCGAGGCCGCACTAATGAAAAACTGTTTTTT
. | TRBJ1-1 | . | TRBV5-1 | CASSLIGGTEAFF | TGCGCCAGCAGCTTGATTGGGGGGACTGAAGCTTTCTTT
. | TRBJ1-5 | . | TRBV5-4 | CASSFGSGQPQHF | TGTGCCAGCAGCTTCGGGTCTGGTCAGCCCCAGCATTTT
. | TRBJ1-1 | . | TRBV3-1/TRBV3-2 | CASSLIEGGTEAFF | TGTGCCAGCAGTCTCATAGAGGGAGGCACTGAAGCTTTCTTT
. | TRBJ1-2 | . | TRBV9 | CASSVESGRGYTF | TGTGCCAGCAGCGTAGAATCAGGAAGAGGCTACACCTTC
. | TRBJ2-3 | . | TRBV5-4 | CASSQRGVQEYF | TGTGCCAGCAGCCAGCGTGGGGTCCAGGAGTATTTT
. | TRBJ1-1 | . | TRBV19 | CASTPGWGTEAFF | TGTGCCAGTACCCCGGGGTGGGGAACTGAAGCTTTCTTT
TRBD2 | TRBJ2-1 | . | TRBV5-1 | CASSTGTSGGGSYNEQFF | TGCGCCAGCAGTACTGGGACTAGCGGGGGGGGGTCCTACAATGAGCAGTTCTTC
. | TRBJ2-5 | . | TRBV30 | CAWSALDFGTQYF | TGTGCCTGGAGCGCCCTGGACTTTGGGACCCAGTACTTC
. | TRBJ2-5 | . | TRBV7-2 | CASQAGETQYF | TGTGCCAGCCAAGCTGGGGAGACCCAGTACTTC
. | TRBJ1-5 | . | TRBV5-1 | CASSPSDGSNQPQHF | TGCGCCAGCAGCCCGTCCGACGGTAGCAATCAGCCCCAGCATTTT
. | TRBJ2-1 | . | TRBV7-2 | CASSQLRTTNEQFF | TGTGCCAGCAGCCAACTCCGAACCACTAATGAGCAGTTCTTC
TRBD2 | TRBJ2-2 | few | TRBV7-3 | CASSSTSGAAGELFF | TGTGCCAGCAGCTCCACTAGCGGGGCGGCCGGGGAGCTGTTTTTT
. | TRBJ2-5 | . | TRBV6-5 | CASSSGETQYF | TGTGCCAGCAGTTCTGGGGAGACCCAGTACTTC
. | TRBJ2-2 | . | TRBV7-2 | CASSSPGELFF | TGTGCCAGCAGCTCCCCCGGGGAGCTGTTTTTT
. | TRBJ2-2 | few | TRBV25-1 | CASSPFLNRDGGNGELFF | TGTGCCAGCAGTCCCTTTTTAAACAGGGACGGGGGTAACGGGGAGCTGTTTTTT
. | TRBJ2-5 | . | TRBV5-1 | CASSPGPEQETQYF | TGCGCCAGCAGCCCTGGACCGGAACAAGAGACCCAGTACTTC
. | TRBJ1-5 | . | TRBV7-8 | CASSLRPAVYSNQPQHF | TGTGCCAGCAGCCTCCGCCCGGCAGTGTATAGCAATCAGCCCCAGCATTTT
. | TRBJ1-2 | few | TRBV4-1 | CASSPGYRAFNYGYTF | TGCGCCAGCAGCCCCGGTTACAGGGCCTTTAACTATGGCTACACCTTC
TRBD2 | TRBJ2-1 | . | TRBV9 | CASSVGGGPYNEQFF | TGTGCCAGCAGCGTAGGCGGGGGGCCTTACAATGAGCAGTTCTTC
. | TRBJ1-2 | few | TRBV12-3/TRBV12-4 | CASSLGRALGYTF | TGTGCCAGCAGTTTGGGGAGGGCTCTAGGCTACACCTTC
. | TRBJ2-3 | . | TRBV3-1/TRBV3-2 | CASSQGSGPLRDTQYF | TGTGCCAGCAGCCAAGGCTCAGGTCCCCTTAGGGATACGCAGTATTTT
. | TRBJ2-2 | . | TRBV3-1/TRBV3-2 | CASGGRGGTGELFF | TGTGCCAGCGGAGGCAGGGGCGGCACCGGGGAGCTGTTTTTT
TRBD1 | TRBJ1-2 | . | TRBV6-5 | CASIRTGTNYGYTF | TGTGCCAGCATACGGACAGGAACTAACTATGGCTACACCTTC
. | TRBJ1-3 | few | TRBV30 | CAWSVQVGNTIYF | TGTGCCTGGAGTGTACAAGTAGGAAACACCATATATTTT
. | TRBJ2-1 | few | TRBV11-1 | CASSLAPGEREQFF | TGTGCCAGCAGCTTGGCTCCGGGTGAACGTGAGCAGTTCTTC
TRBD1 | TRBJ1-6 | once | TRBV7-9 | CASSLIQGSNSPLHF | TGTGCCAGCAGCTTAATACAGGGGAGTAATTCACCCCTCCACTTT
. | TRBJ1-5 | . | TRBV7-8 | CASSFLGTARASNQPQHF | TGTGCCAGCAGCTTTTTGGGGACCGCCAGGGCGAGCAATCAGCCCCAGCATTTT
. | TRBJ1-5 | . | TRBV30 | CAWSPTMGQFSNQPQHF | TGTGCCTGGAGTCCGACGATGGGGCAGTTTAGCAATCAGCCCCAGCATTTT
. | TRBJ2-5 | . | TRBV5-4 | CASSFSGGQETQYF | TGTGCCAGCAGCTTCTCCGGGGGACAAGAGACCCAGTACTTC
. | TRBJ1-2 | . | TRBV2 | CASSPAVGRGYGYTF | TGTGCCAGCAGTCCTGCCGTGGGGAGGGGGTATGGCTACACCTTC
. | TRBJ1-5 | . | TRBV2 | CASLGDMRQPQHF | TGTGCCAGTCTGGGGGACATGAGACAGCCCCAGCATTTT
. | TRBJ2-3 | once | TRBV4-3 | CASSQGRGWGTDTQYF | TGCGCCAGCAGCCAAGGGAGGGGCTGGGGCACAGATACGCAGTATTTT
. | TRBJ1-4 | . | TRBV30 | CAWSVIYRNEKLFF | TGTGCCTGGAGTGTAATTTACAGAAATGAAAAACTGTTTTTT
TRBD2 | TRBJ2-5 | . | TRBV10-3 | CAISDLADQETQYF | TGTGCCATCAGCGACCTAGCGGACCAAGAGACCCAGTACTTC
. | TRBJ2-6 | . | TRBV5-8 | CASRHWRSTTAGANVLTF | TGTGCCAGCAGACATTGGAGATCGACAACCGCTGGGGCCAACGTCCTGACTTTC
. | TRBJ1-5 | few | TRBV21-1 | CASSKVDGQTNQPQHF | TGTGCCAGCAGCAAAGTCGATGGACAGACAAATCAGCCCCAGCATTTT
TRBD1 | TRBJ2-5 | . | TRBV5-1 | CASTRGTGEVKTQYF | TGCGCCAGCACCAGAGGGACAGGGGAGGTAAAGACCCAGTACTTC